The 21 T cell receptor beta chains presented below share a single source sample, sequenced in a study of blood T cell repertoires in COVID-19. Sequenced by immunoSEQ multiplex PCR; TCRdb stores in-frame clones only, minus some. The sample includes fewer than 200,000 clones, around 84% of them seen just once. Sequenced input: PBMCs or T cells enriched from blood (not recorded which). These receptors came from a man in his forties or fifties who had recovered from COVID-19.

The chain is built from TRBV3-1 (or the pseudogene TRBV3-2) and TRBJ2-7; 8 positions agree with TRBD1. Germline assignment: CDR1 LGHDT and CDR2 YNNKEL (reference sequence). V lost 5 bases and J lost 2; bases outside the gene matches: 8. The CDR3 consists of 15 residues. CDR3 sequence reads: CASSVAGGSPYEQYF. The CDR3 bases are TGTGCCAGCAGCGTTGCAGGGGGCTCCCCCTACGAGCAGTACTTC.

The chain joins TRBV13 to TRBJ1-3, with D tentatively TRBD1 (5 bases). Trimming took off 5 bases at V and 7 bases at J, with 18 bases between the two ends. This CDR3 has 15 residues. The germline V gene has CDR1 PRHDT and CDR2 FYEKMQ (reference sequence). The CDR3 region has the DNA TGTGCCAGCAGCCCCGGAATCTTACAGGAGAACACCATATATTTT. Its translation: CASSPGILQENTIYF. The entire variable domain, with the rest obtained from reference TRBV13 and TRBJ1-3, is as follows: AAGVIQSPRHLIKEKRETATLKCYPIPRHDTVYWYQQGPGQDPQFLISFYEKMQSDKGSIPDRFSAQQFSDYHSELNMSSLELGDSALYFCASSPGILQENTIYFGEGSWLTVV.

The gene calls are TRBV14 and TRBJ2-7; possible D gene TRBD1, 7 bases. The CDR3 totals 13 residues. Trimming took 1 base from V and 6 from J, leaving 10 bases between them. CDR1 is SGHDN, CDR2 FVKESK, per germline. The CDR3: CASSQGQGGEQYF. CDR3 nucleotide sequence: TGTGCCAGCAGCCAAGGGCAGGGGGGCGAGCAGTACTTC. Variable domain in full (rest from reference TRBV14 and TRBJ2-7): EAGVTQFPSHSVIEKGQTVTLRCDPISGHDNLYWYRRVMGKEIKFLLHFVKESKQDESGMPNNRFLAERTGGTYSTLKVQPAELEDSGVYFCASSQGQGGEQYFGPGTRLTVT.

The gene calls are TRBV6-2 or TRBV6-3 and TRBJ2-7, with a weak D call TRBD1 (7 bases). The germline V gene has CDR1 MNHEY and CDR2 SVGEGT. CDR3 length: 17 amino acids. The germline V and J ends were trimmed by 6 bases and 5 bases, with 26 bases remaining between them. The CDR3 sequence is CASSKLYDRARTNEQYF. CDR3 bases: TGTGCCAGCAGCAAACTTTACGACAGGGCAAGGACTAACGAGCAGTACTTC.

This chain connects TRBV19 to TRBJ2-1; D not certain. The CDR3 runs to 18 residues. CDR1 and CDR2 (germline): LNHDA, SQIVND (reference sequence). V was pared by 5 bases and J by 0 bases, with 20 bases between. CDR3 region: CASSPQKENKYSYNEQFF. CDR3 in DNA: TGTGCCAGTAGTCCTCAAAAGGAGAATAAGTACTCCTACAATGAGCAGTTCTTC.

The chain couples TRBV7-8 to TRBJ1-3, with no clear D. The V gene's germline CDR1 is SGHVS and CDR2 FQNEAQ. The CDR3 loop spans 14 amino acids. Trimming took 0 bases from V and 2 from J, leaving 5 bases between them. CDR3 sequence: CASSLAAAGNTIYF. CDR3 DNA sequence: TGTGCCAGCAGCTTAGCGGCTGCTGGAAACACCATATATTTT.

The chain joins TRBV9 to TRBJ1-5, with 7 bases identical to TRBD1. The CDR3 extends over 15 amino acids. After removal of 4 bases from V and 6 bases from J, the junction contained 10 bases not matched to a gene. CDR1 and CDR2 from the germline V gene are SGDLS and YYNGEE. CDR3 residues: CASSKGAGEGQPQHF. The CDR3 bases are TGTGCCAGCAGCAAGGGGGCAGGGGAAGGTCAGCCCCAGCATTTT.

The V gene is TRBV5-1, the J gene TRBJ2-3, with D possibly matching TRBD1 (5 bases). CDR1 is SGHRS, CDR2 YFSETQ, per germline. The V and J ends lost 0 bases and 0 bases respectively, with 11 bases between them. This CDR3 region has 16 residues. The CDR3 DNA reads as TGCGCCAGCAGCTTGGCCGTGGGGCAAAGCACAGATACGCAGTATTTT. Its translation is CASSLAVGQSTDTQYF. The whole variable domain, filled in from reference TRBV5-1 and TRBJ2-3, reads KAGVTQTPRYLIKTRGQQVTLSCSPISGHRSVSWYQQTPGQGLQFLFEYFSETQRNKGNFPGRFSGRQFSNSRSEMNVSTLELGDSALYLCASSLAVGQSTDTQYFGPGTRLTVL.

CDR3 in amino acids: CASSPGQANTGELFF. Here the CDR3 DNA reads TGTGCCAGCAGCCCGGGACAGGCTAACACCGGGGAGCTGTTTTTT. The chain recombines TRBV7-2 with TRBJ2-2; 8 nucleotides agree with TRBD1. Germline CDR1 and CDR2: SGHTA and FQGNSA. The length of the CDR3 is 15 residues. V shed 5 bases, J shed 2 bases, and the junction held 4 bases outside the gene matches.

This clone was seen a single time. The V and J genes are TRBV4-3 and TRBJ2-1; D gene uncertain. The V and J ends lost 4 bases and 5 bases respectively, with 12 bases between them. The V gene's germline CDR1 is LGHNA and CDR2 YSLEER. The CDR3 has 14 amino acids. The CDR3 loop is CASSPDTRNNEQFF. For the CDR3, the DNA is TGCGCCAGCAGCCCAGACACTCGTAACAATGAGCAGTTCTTC.

The V and J genes are TRBV2 and TRBJ1-6, with TRBD1 identical over 7 bases. Germline CDR1 and CDR2: SNHLY and FYNNEI. The CDR3 is 14 residues long. Unmatched junction bases numbered 6, after V lost 6 bases and J lost 7 bases. The CDR3 DNA sequence: TGTGCCAGCAGACACCGGGACAGAAATTCACCCCTCCACTTT. Encoded protein: CASRHRDRNSPLHF.

Only one count was recorded for this clone. The CDR3 DNA sequence: TGTGCCATCAGTGATACTGGGATTGGGAAGGGGTATGGCTACACCTTC. It translates to CAISDTGIGKGYGYTF. The chain recombines TRBV10-3 with TRBJ1-2, with a possible D match to TRBD1 (5 bases). From germline, CDR1 is ENHRY and CDR2 SYGVKD. V was shortened by 3 bases and J by 5 bases, with 19 bases between the two germline ends. The CDR3 runs to 16 residues.

This chain joins TRBV11-2 and TRBJ2-7; 8 bases are a match to TRBD2. CDR1 SGHAT and CDR2 FQNNGV come from the germline V gene. V was clipped by 1 base and J by 1 base; unmatched bases: 3. The CDR3 spans 15 residues. The CDR3 DNA is TGTGCCAGCAGCTTAGGGGGACTAGGGTCCTACGAGCAGTACTTC. Protein: CASSLGGLGSYEQYF.

The chain links TRBV18 to TRBJ2-3; tentatively, D is TRBD2 (7 bases). CDR1 is KGHSH and CDR2 is LQKENI in the germline V gene. Deletions cut 3 bases from V and 5 bases from J, with 18 bases between. The CDR3 extends over 16 amino acids. The CDR3 spells CASSPLAPRGGDTQYF. The CDR3 nucleotides read TGTGCCAGCTCACCTTTGGCTCCAAGGGGGGGAGATACGCAGTATTTT.

This chain links TRBV19 with TRBJ2-7, with TRBD1 matching over 9 bases. Germline CDR1 and CDR2: LNHDA and SQIVND (reference sequence). V lost 3 bases, J lost 3 bases, and 12 bases stayed unmatched. This CDR3 has 17 residues. This CDR3 reads CASSIATSGTGHYEQYF. The DNA for the CDR3 is TGTGCCAGTAGTATTGCAACTTCCGGGACAGGGCACTACGAGCAGTACTTC.

Only a few counts were recorded for this clone. The chain employs TRBV6-5 and TRBJ1-2; D ambiguous. V was pared by 6 bases and J by 4 bases, with 12 bases between. The CDR3 totals 13 residues. Germline CDR1 and CDR2: MNHEY and SVGAGI. Here the CDR3 DNA reads TGTGCCAGCAGACCTACAGAAGTCTATGGCTACACCTTC. It specifies CASRPTEVYGYTF.

V is TRBV9 and J is TRBJ1-1; perhaps TRBD1 as D (5 bases). CDR3 length equals 14 residues. V was pared by 4 bases and J by 3 bases, with 13 bases between. CDR1 is SGDLS and CDR2 is YYNGEE in the germline V gene. DNA of the CDR3: TGTGCCAGCAGCCCCGAGGCAGGGTACACTGAAGCTTTCTTT. Protein: CASSPEAGYTEAFF.

The chain employs TRBV2 and TRBJ2-1; D is unresolved. The germline V gene encodes CDR1 SNHLY and CDR2 FYNNEI. V was shortened by 1 base and J by 9 bases, with 16 bases between the two germline ends. The CDR3 sequence is 15 residues long. The DNA of the CDR3 is TGTGCCAGCAGTGAAGGTAAACTCACTCCCGGTGAGCAGTTCTTC. Amino acids: CASSEGKLTPGEQFF.

The rearrangement uses TRBV6-1 and TRBJ1-6, with D possibly TRBD1 on 5 matching bases. The germline CDR1 and CDR2 sequences are MNHNS and SASEGT. This CDR3 has 17 amino acids. Trimming left V 0 bases short and J 0 bases short, with 9 bases between. In DNA, the CDR3 is TGTGCCAGCAGTGAAGCTGGACACCGCTCCTATAATTCACCCCTCCACTTT. Protein: CASSEAGHRSYNSPLHF.

The gene calls are TRBV20-1 and TRBJ2-6; perhaps D is TRBD1 or TRBD2 (6 bases each). This CDR3 has 15 amino acids. The V and J ends lost 3 bases and 3 bases respectively, with 12 bases between them. Germline V gene lookup returns CDR1 DFQATT and CDR2 SNEGSKA (reference sequence). The CDR3: CSASGGQLGANVLTF. In DNA form, the CDR3 reads TGCAGTGCTAGTGGGGGGCAACTTGGGGCCAACGTCCTGACTTTC.

This clone was counted a single time. The J gene is TRBJ2-1, the V gene TRBV7-2; 11 bases match TRBD1. This CDR3 contains 15 residues. J lost 2 bases, V lost 4 bases, and 1 base had no gene match. CDR1 is SGHTA, CDR2 FQGNSA, per germline. The chain's CDR3 is CASSSDRGPYNEQFF. CDR3 coding DNA: TGTGCCAGCAGCTCGGACAGGGGGCCCTACAATGAGCAGTTCTTC. Complete variable domain (other parts from reference TRBV7-2 and TRBJ2-1): GAGVSQSPSNKVTEKGKDVELRCDPISGHTALYWYRQSLGQGLEFLIYFQGNSAPDKSGLPSDRFSAERTGGSVSTLTIQRTQQEDSAVYLCASSSDRGPYNEQFFGPGTRLTVL.